This T cell receptor (beta chain) was sequenced in a study of T-cell memory formation after mild COVID-19. With respect to this clonotype: A read error may account for a junction end that differs from germline.

TCRdb re-called the 5' RACE reads through MiXCR, storing one row per CDR3 protein. Found here are 470,000 or so distinct CDR3 sequences, more than 20% of them singletons; the top ten hold approximately 12%. CDR3 length: 18 amino acids. Germline V gene sequence: CDR1 LGHDT, CDR2 YNNKEL (reference sequence). The sequenced sample consisted of PBMCs or a T cell subset sorted from them (not recorded which). The V and J genes are TRBV3-1 and TRBJ2-1; TRBD2 matches 12 bases. The receptor comes from an adult woman who had mild COVID-19 (a few samples of this study predate the infection). Cell type and time point are not known. In DNA form, the CDR3 reads TGTGCCAGCAGCCACCCGGTCCTAGCGGGAGGGCCCAGGTATGAGCAGTTTTTC. This codes for CASSHPVLAGGPRYEQFF.